The 19 T cell receptor beta chains below were found in one sample sequenced in a study of T cell changes during pregnancy in multiple sclerosis. Only in-frame clones appear in the TCRdb table, and some are missing; sequencing was by immunoSEQ multiplex PCR. The sample contains under 70,000 clones, around nine tenths of which appear only once. The material sequenced was CD4+ T cells from peripheral blood mononuclear cells, taken after pregnancy. The receptors derive from a female donor with multiple sclerosis, enrolled in a pregnancy study.

V is TRBV19 and J is TRBJ2-7; TRBD2 matches at 12 bases. The germline gives CDR1 LNHDA, CDR2 SQIVND (reference sequence). The CDR3 extends over 16 amino acids. J lost 3 bases, V lost 2 bases, and 5 bases had no gene match. DNA for the CDR3: TGTGCCAGTAGTATATCCGGACTAGCGGGGAGCTACGAGCAGTACTTC. This encodes CASSISGLAGSYEQYF.

This clone was seen more than once but under ten times. The chain couples TRBV11-2 to TRBJ1-1; D uncertain. Per the germline V gene, CDR1 is SGHAT and CDR2 is FQNNGV. The ends were cut back, 8 bases at V and 4 bases at J, with 14 bases in the middle. The CDR3 has 13 residues. CDR3: CASAPQMGTEAFF. For the CDR3, the DNA is TGTGCCAGCGCCCCACAGATGGGCACTGAAGCTTTCTTT.

This rearrangement joins TRBV6-1 to TRBJ1-6, with a possible D match to TRBD1 (6 bases). The CDR3 consists of 15 residues. Germline loops: CDR1 MNHNS, CDR2 SASEGT. Trimming removed 4 bases at V and 9 bases at J, with 16 bases between. DNA for the CDR3: TGTGCCAGCAGTGGACCGGGACAATGGGGTTCACCCCTCCACTTT. It translates to CASSGPGQWGSPLHF.

The sample holds one count of this clone. In the same sample, other DNA sequences code for this CDR3. The rearrangement uses TRBV7-2 and TRBJ1-1; the match to TRBD1 covers 9 bases. The CDR3 has 13 residues. The germline CDR1 and CDR2 sequences are SGHTA and FQGNSA. V trimming: 2 bases; J trimming: 7 bases; junction bases outside the gene matches: 2. This CDR3 reads CASSLRDRVEAFF. The CDR3 coding sequence is TGTGCCAGCAGCTTACGGGACAGGGTTGAAGCTTTCTTT. The full variable domain, its missing parts supplied by reference TRBV7-2 and TRBJ1-1, is GAGVSQSPSNKVTEKGKDVELRCDPISGHTALYWYRQSLGQGLEFLIYFQGNSAPDKSGLPSDRFSAERTGGSVSTLTIQRTQQEDSAVYLCASSLRDRVEAFFGQGTRLTVV.

This clone was seen a few times. The chain is built from TRBV1 and TRBJ1-1; the table's D call of TRBD1 was not tested on the DNA. TRBV1 is a documented pseudogene. The length of the CDR3 is 12 residues. In DNA, the CDR3 is TGCACCAGCAGGGGGCGTAACACTGAAGCTTTCTTT. Encoded protein: CTSRGRNTEAFF.

The chain uses TRBV19 and TRBJ1-3; D uncertain. V lost 9 bases and J lost 4, with 10 bases in between. Germline CDR1 reads LNHDA; CDR2 reads SQIVND (reference sequence). The CDR3 runs to 12 residues. The CDR3 DNA reads TGTGCCAGCGCTAAATGGGGAAACACCATATATTTT. Its translation is CASAKWGNTIYF.

The chain recombines TRBV30 with TRBJ2-5; TRBD1 might be the D (6 bases). Germline CDR1 GTSNPN, CDR2 SVGIG (reference sequence). Trimming removed 3 bases at V and 9 bases at J, with 11 bases between. The CDR3 is made up of 11 amino acids. The CDR3 protein is CAWSAGVAQYF. CDR3 coding DNA: TGTGCCTGGAGCGCAGGGGTGGCCCAGTACTTC. The whole variable domain, filled in from reference TRBV30 and TRBJ2-5, reads SQTIHQWPATLVQPVGSPLSLECTVEGTSNPNLYWYRQAAGRGLQLLFYSVGIGQISSEVPQNLSASRPQDRQFILSSKKLLLSDSGFYLCAWSAGVAQYFGPGTRLLVL.

CDR3 sequence reads: CASSKDREHEQYF. The CDR3 DNA follows: TGTGCCAGCAGTAAAGACAGGGAACACGAGCAGTACTTC. The genes are TRBV6-5 and TRBJ2-7, with TRBD1 identical over 7 bases. V gave up 5 bases and J gave up 5 bases; unmatched junction bases: 6. CDR3 length equals 13 residues. The germline V gene has CDR1 MNHEY and CDR2 SVGAGI.

The chain recombines TRBV5-1 with TRBJ2-5, with 8 bases that match TRBD1. The CDR3 contains 14 residues. J gave up 3 bases and V 4 bases, and 5 bases lay outside the gene matches. Germline values: CDR1 SGHRS, CDR2 YFSETQ. The CDR3 protein is CASSLPTGEETQYF. The CDR3 DNA follows: TGCGCCAGCAGCCTCCCGACAGGGGAAGAGACCCAGTACTTC.

The count of this clone is one. The V and J genes are TRBV28 and TRBJ1-2, with TRBD1 identical over 8 bases. The germline gives CDR1 MDHEN, CDR2 SYDVKM. This CDR3 spans 15 amino acids. J gave up 3 bases and V 2 bases, and 5 bases lay outside the gene matches. CDR3 loop: CASSLLTGGDYGYTF. For the CDR3, the DNA is TGTGCCAGCAGTTTACTCACAGGGGGGGACTATGGCTACACCTTC.

V and J are TRBV6-5 and TRBJ1-1; TRBD1 matches 10 bases. CDR1 is MNHEY, CDR2 SVGAGI, per germline. The ends lost 0 bases at V and 5 bases at J; junction bases unmatched: 6. CDR3 length: 16 residues. CDR3: CASSYSRRQGATEAFF. In DNA, the CDR3 is TGTGCCAGCAGTTACTCAAGGAGACAGGGGGCAACTGAAGCTTTCTTT.

This sequence joins TRBV11-2 and TRBJ2-5; a weak D match, TRBD2 (5 bases). The germline V and J ends were trimmed by 0 bases and 2 bases, with 7 bases remaining between them. Germline V gene sequence: CDR1 SGHAT, CDR2 FQNNGV. The CDR3 has 14 residues. The CDR3 here is CASSLDRGQETQYF. The DNA of the CDR3 is TGTGCCAGCAGCTTAGATCGGGGACAAGAGACCCAGTACTTC.

V usage is TRBV5-6 and J usage is TRBJ2-5; 7 nucleotides agree with TRBD1. J lost 3 bases, V lost 5 bases, and 4 bases had no gene match. This CDR3 has 13 residues. The germline gives CDR1 SGHDT, CDR2 YYEEEE. CDR3 region: CASRTTGKETQYF. The CDR3 bases are TGTGCCAGCAGGACGACAGGGAAAGAGACCCAGTACTTC.

The V and J genes are TRBV5-4 and TRBJ1-2, with D tentatively TRBD1 (6 bases). The V end was cut by 1 base, the J end by 4 bases, with 14 bases between. Germline V gene lookup returns CDR1 SGHNT and CDR2 YYREEE (reference sequence). The CDR3 is made up of 15 amino acids. The CDR3 is CASSLKSPTGYGYTF. The CDR3 DNA follows: TGTGCCAGCAGCTTGAAATCCCCGACAGGCTATGGCTACACCTTC.

The V call is TRBV19, the J call TRBJ1-1; 7 bases line up with TRBD1. Germline values: CDR1 LNHDA, CDR2 SQIVND (reference sequence). Unmatched junction bases numbered 5, after V lost 4 bases and J lost 0 bases. CDR3 length: 15 residues. The CDR3 DNA is TGTGCCAGTAGTACCCGACAGGGTTTGAACACTGAAGCTTTCTTT. Its protein product is CASSTRQGLNTEAFF. Combining the CDR3 with reference TRBV19 and TRBJ1-1 gives the whole variable domain DGGITQSPKYLFRKEGQNVTLSCEQNLNHDAMYWYRQDPGQGLRLIYYSQIVNDFQKGDIAEGYSVSREKKESFPLTVTSAQKNPTAFYLCASSTRQGLNTEAFFGQGTRLTVV.

The chain links TRBV9 to TRBJ1-1, with 7 nucleotides matching TRBD1. J lost 5 bases, V lost 4 bases, and 8 bases had no gene match. The CDR3 extends over 14 amino acids. Per the germline V gene, CDR1 is SGDLS and CDR2 is YYNGEE. The CDR3 DNA is TGTGCCAGCAGCTCAACGACCAGGGGGACTGAAGCTTTCTTT. It encodes CASSSTTRGTEAFF. The whole variable domain, filled in from reference TRBV9 and TRBJ1-1, reads DSGVTQTPKHLITATGQRVTLRCSPRSGDLSVYWYQQSLDQGLQFLIQYYNGEERAKGNILERFSAQQFPDLHSELNLSSLELGDSALYFCASSSTTRGTEAFFGQGTRLTVV.

V usage is TRBV19 and J usage is TRBJ2-7; 10 bases are a match to TRBD1. The germline V gene has CDR1 LNHDA and CDR2 SQIVND (reference sequence). The CDR3 is made up of 14 amino acids. J lost 3 bases, V lost 3 bases, and 2 bases had no gene match. This chain's CDR3 is CASSIRDRGYEQYF. CDR3 bases: TGTGCCAGTAGTATCCGGGACAGGGGCTACGAGCAGTACTTC.

V usage is TRBV19 and J usage is TRBJ1-5, with a tentative D call TRBD1 (6 bases). The CDR3 spans 15 residues. Trimming pared 5 bases from V and 4 bases from J, leaving 15 bases between. Germline values: CDR1 LNHDA, CDR2 SQIVND (reference sequence). The CDR3 nucleotides are TGTGCCAGTAGTCCCCCTGGACAGCGGAATCAGCCCCAGCATTTT. It is translated as CASSPPGQRNQPQHF. The complete variable domain, with remaining parts taken from reference TRBV19 and TRBJ1-5, reads DGGITQSPKYLFRKEGQNVTLSCEQNLNHDAMYWYRQDPGQGLRLIYYSQIVNDFQKGDIAEGYSVSREKKESFPLTVTSAQKNPTAFYLCASSPPGQRNQPQHFGDGTRLSIL.

The J gene is TRBJ1-2, the V gene TRBV7-8, with D perhaps matching TRBD1 (5 bases). The CDR3 is 16 residues long. Trimming stripped 4 bases from V and 4 bases from J, with 19 bases between. Germline V gives CDR1 SGHVS, CDR2 FQNEAQ. The CDR3 coding sequence is TGTGCCAGCAGCTCGATGAAGGGGCCTCGTGGCTATGGCTACACCTTC. It translates to CASSSMKGPRGYGYTF.